This TCR beta chain emerged from a study of tumor and adjacent non-tumor tissue in lung cancer. This clonotype was counted a few times. RNA was extracted from bulk tissue without any cell sorting. Three rounds of nested PCR, following a modified ARM-PCR protocol, produced the TCRbeta library. TCRdb passed the multiplex PCR reads through MiXCR, listing each CDR3 protein once. This sample yields more than 85,000 distinct CDR3 sequences, of which about 75% are seen a single time; roughly 35% belongs to the top ten. The CDR3 spans 16 residues. Germline V gives CDR1 MNHEY, CDR2 SVGEGT. Trimming cost V 0 bases and J 0 bases; bases outside gene matches: 5.

The source of this sequence is a woman aged 55-70 years with non-small cell lung cancer. The chain has TRBV6-2 or TRBV6-3 and TRBJ2-7; 7 bases are shared with TRBD1. The sample comprised lung tumor tissue. This chain's CDR3 is CASSYSGQRYSYEQYF. The CDR3 bases are TGTGCCAGCAGTTACTCGGGACAGAGATACTCCTACGAGCAGTACTTC.